A selection of T cell receptor beta chains follows, all from one sample in a study of cytomegalovirus exposure and HLA in healthy donors. The protocol was immunoSEQ multiplex PCR, while the TCRdb copy is restricted to in-frame clones and leaves out a portion. This table has 130,000 to 150,000 clones, roughly 80% appearing once. Sequenced material: PBMCs. The receptor source for this set is a woman in her 30s in good health and CMV-seronegative. Both conserved end residues are part of each CDR3. Fields, in order: D gene, clone size, V gene, J gene, CDR3 protein, CDR3 DNA. The D gene is left open where the match is weak. Part of the rows lack a size; the others show once, few, many or a class for expanded clones.

d_call: -
clone_size: -
v_call: TRBV7-6
j_call: TRBJ1-4
cdr3_aa: CASSPRGAIATNEKLFF
cdr3_nt: TGTGCCAGCAGCCCTCGGGGGGCCATTGCAACTAATGAAAAACTGTTTTTT

d_call: -
clone_size: -
v_call: TRBV4-2
j_call: TRBJ1-2
cdr3_aa: CASSRPGYGYTF
cdr3_nt: TGTGCCAGCAGCCGCCCCGGCTATGGCTACACCTTC

d_call: -
clone_size: -
v_call: TRBV5-1
j_call: TRBJ1-1
cdr3_aa: CASSFPGTLNTEAFF
cdr3_nt: TGCGCCAGCAGCTTCCCCGGGACACTGAACACTGAAGCTTTCTTT

d_call: -
clone_size: -
v_call: TRBV5-4
j_call: TRBJ1-1
cdr3_aa: CASTPTGYTEAFF
cdr3_nt: TGTGCCAGCACCCCTACGGGGTACACTGAAGCTTTCTTT

d_call: -
clone_size: -
v_call: TRBV2
j_call: TRBJ1-2
cdr3_aa: CASSAALLNYGYTF
cdr3_nt: TGTGCCAGCAGTGCAGCGCTACTAAACTATGGCTACACCTTC

d_call: TRBD2
clone_size: -
v_call: TRBV25-1
j_call: TRBJ2-5
cdr3_aa: CASSEGLAGDETQYF
cdr3_nt: TGTGCCAGCAGTGAAGGACTAGCGGGAGATGAGACCCAGTACTTC

d_call: TRBD2
clone_size: -
v_call: TRBV6-5
j_call: TRBJ2-7
cdr3_aa: CASRPGLAANYEQYF
cdr3_nt: TGTGCCAGCAGACCTGGACTAGCGGCCAACTACGAGCAGTACTTC

d_call: -
clone_size: -
v_call: TRBV4-3
j_call: TRBJ1-1
cdr3_aa: CASSQVRFGTEAFF
cdr3_nt: TGCGCCAGCAGCCAAGTGCGTTTCGGGACTGAAGCTTTCTTT

d_call: -
clone_size: -
v_call: TRBV5-1
j_call: TRBJ2-7
cdr3_aa: CASSPQTGQEQYF
cdr3_nt: TGCGCCAGCAGCCCTCAGACCGGACAGGAGCAGTACTTC

d_call: TRBD1
clone_size: -
v_call: TRBV5-6
j_call: TRBJ1-4
cdr3_aa: CASSSTGATNEKLFF
cdr3_nt: TGTGCCAGCAGCTCGACAGGGGCAACTAATGAAAAACTGTTTTTT

d_call: TRBD2
clone_size: once
v_call: TRBV18
j_call: TRBJ2-2
cdr3_aa: CASSRDTPGLAGSTGELFF
cdr3_nt: TGTGCCAGCTCCAGGGACACCCCGGGACTAGCGGGATCCACCGGGGAGCTGTTTTTT

d_call: TRBD2
clone_size: -
v_call: TRBV27
j_call: TRBJ2-7
cdr3_aa: CASSERTSGVYEQYF
cdr3_nt: TGTGCCAGCAGTGAGAGGACTAGCGGGGTCTACGAGCAGTACTTC

d_call: TRBD1
clone_size: once
v_call: TRBV5-1
j_call: TRBJ1-3
cdr3_aa: CASSGQELSSGNTIYF
cdr3_nt: TGCGCCAGCAGCGGACAGGAACTCAGCTCTGGAAACACCATATATTTT

d_call: TRBD2
clone_size: -
v_call: TRBV6-1
j_call: TRBJ2-7
cdr3_aa: CASSLERGSSYEQYF
cdr3_nt: TGTGCCAGCAGCTTGGAGCGGGGGAGCTCCTACGAGCAGTACTTC

d_call: -
clone_size: few
v_call: TRBV6-1
j_call: TRBJ1-4
cdr3_aa: CASSEGSRDGEKLFF
cdr3_nt: TGTGCCAGCAGTGAAGGCAGCAGGGATGGTGAAAAACTGTTTTTT

d_call: TRBD2
clone_size: -
v_call: TRBV5-4
j_call: TRBJ2-1
cdr3_aa: CASSSIAGKNEQFF
cdr3_nt: TGTGCCAGCAGCTCCATAGCGGGGAAAAATGAGCAGTTCTTC

d_call: TRBD1
clone_size: -
v_call: TRBV15
j_call: TRBJ2-7
cdr3_aa: CATSGRTGREQYF
cdr3_nt: TGTGCCACCAGCGGACGGACAGGGCGCGAGCAGTACTTC

d_call: TRBD1
clone_size: -
v_call: TRBV6-5
j_call: TRBJ2-7
cdr3_aa: CASSPRDRAYEQYF
cdr3_nt: TGTGCCAGCAGTCCCCGGGACAGGGCCTACGAGCAGTACTTC

d_call: -
clone_size: -
v_call: TRBV11-2
j_call: TRBJ1-1
cdr3_aa: CASRRRGKTEAFF
cdr3_nt: TGTGCCAGCAGACGTCGAGGGAAAACTGAAGCTTTCTTT

d_call: TRBD1
clone_size: once
v_call: TRBV6-5
j_call: TRBJ1-4
cdr3_aa: CASSLEGDREREKLFF
cdr3_nt: TGTGCCAGCAGTTTAGAAGGGGACAGGGAAAGGGAAAAACTGTTTTTT

d_call: TRBD2
clone_size: -
v_call: TRBV13
j_call: TRBJ2-5
cdr3_aa: CASTRLAGQETQYF
cdr3_nt: TGTGCCAGCACACGACTAGCGGGGCAAGAGACCCAGTACTTC

d_call: -
clone_size: -
v_call: TRBV10-3
j_call: TRBJ1-3
cdr3_aa: CAISVGHPDTGNTIYF
cdr3_nt: TGTGCCATCAGCGTGGGACACCCTGATACTGGAAACACCATATATTTT

d_call: TRBD1
clone_size: few
v_call: TRBV25-1
j_call: TRBJ2-2
cdr3_aa: CASSESGTGVSGELFF
cdr3_nt: TGTGCCAGCAGTGAGTCCGGGACAGGGGTTTCCGGGGAGCTGTTTTTT